A selection of T cell receptor beta chains follows, all from one sample in a study of cytomegalovirus exposure and HLA in healthy donors. Produced via immunoSEQ multiplex PCR; TCRdb's table is partial and in-frame only. This sample has about 140,000 clones, with roughly 79% found just once. The sequenced sample was PBMCs. The receptor set was obtained from a man aged 30 to 39 in good health and CMV-seropositive. CDR3s include the opening cysteine and the closing phenylalanine or tryptophan. D genes are given only for firm matches. Size tells how often a clone was seen (once, few, many) or the class of an expanded clone, and some rows leave it out.

TGTGCCATCTACAGTTTCTATGGCTACACCTTC,CAIYSFYGYTF,TRBJ1-2,TRBV6-1,-,-
TGTGCCAGCAGCTCACTACCAGGGGACTACAATCAGCCCCAGCATTTT,CASSSLPGDYNQPQHF,TRBJ1-5,TRBV5-7,-,-
TGTGCCACCAGCAGAGATCGGGGGTTAAATTCACCCCTCCACTTT,CATSRDRGLNSPLHF,TRBJ1-6,TRBV15,once,-
TGTGCCAGTAGTCCCCCTCCGGGACAGGCGTCGGGATTCGCCTATGGCTACACCTTC,CASSPPPGQASGFAYGYTF,TRBJ1-2,TRBV19,-,TRBD1
TGTGCCAGCAGTTCACAGGGATCTAACTATGGCTACACCTTC,CASSSQGSNYGYTF,TRBJ1-2,TRBV6-1,few,-
TGTGCCAGCAGCCTTGACGGGGGGAAAGAGACCCAGTACTTC,CASSLDGGKETQYF,TRBJ2-5,TRBV7-3,-,TRBD2
TGCAGCGTTGAAACACAGACCATAGCCAAAAACATTCAGTACTTC,CSVETQTIAKNIQYF,TRBJ2-4,TRBV29-1,-,-
TGTGCCAGCGGGTTCCGGGTCTACGAGCAGTACTTC,CASGFRVYEQYF,TRBJ2-7,TRBV6-5,-,-
TGTGCCAGCAGCTTGGGGACTAGCGGGAGTTACAATGAGCAGTTCTTC,CASSLGTSGSYNEQFF,TRBJ2-1,TRBV11-2,-,TRBD2
TGTGCCAGCAGCTTCTATAGCGTAGGATCGGTCGAGCAGTACTTC,CASSFYSVGSVEQYF,TRBJ2-7,TRBV7-2,once,-
TGTGCCTGGAGTGATGGGGGGGAGGCTGGGCTGTTTTTT,CAWSDGGEAGLFF,TRBJ2-2,TRBV30,-,TRBD2
TGTGCCAGCAGCTTAGGGGACAGGGGATGGGCCTCAACTAATGAAAAACTGTTTTTT,CASSLGDRGWASTNEKLFF,TRBJ1-4,TRBV11-2,-,TRBD1
TGTGCCATCAGTGAGGAACAGGGCACAGATACGCAGTATTTT,CAISEEQGTDTQYF,TRBJ2-3,TRBV10-3,once,-
TGTGCCAGCAGTTATGCGGGACCGGGGACCGGGGAGCTGTTTTTT,CASSYAGPGTGELFF,TRBJ2-2,TRBV27,once,-
TGTGCCAGCAGTTTGGCCGGACTAGCGATTTCCGTGCAGTACTTC,CASSLAGLAISVQYF,TRBJ2-7,TRBV28,few,TRBD2
TGCGCCAGCAGCTTGGGGGCAGGGGATAGCACCGGGGAGCTGTTTTTT,CASSLGAGDSTGELFF,TRBJ2-2,TRBV5-1,-,-
TGTGCCAGTAGTCCCGGACAGGGCCCCACTGAAGCTTTCTTT,CASSPGQGPTEAFF,TRBJ1-1,TRBV19,-,TRBD1
TGTGCCAGCTCACCGACAGAAGACAATCAGCCCCAGCATTTT,CASSPTEDNQPQHF,TRBJ1-5,TRBV18,few,-
TGTGCCTGGGCAGGGGCTGGGGCCAACGTCCTGACTTTC,CAWAGAGANVLTF,TRBJ2-6,TRBV30,-,-
TGTGCCAGCAGTGAAGACACCTATCAGCCCCAGCATTTT,CASSEDTYQPQHF,TRBJ1-5,TRBV2,-,-
TGTGCCAGCAGCTTGGAGCGGGAGGCTTACTACGAGCAGTACTTC,CASSLEREAYYEQYF,TRBJ2-7,TRBV7-2,-,TRBD2
TGTGCCAGCAGCTTCGGGACTAGCGGTTCCTCTGGGGCCAACGTCCTGACTTTC,CASSFGTSGSSGANVLTF,TRBJ2-6,TRBV7-3,-,TRBD2
TGTGCCACTGGGGGCCTAGGCAATCAGCCCCAGCATTTT,CATGGLGNQPQHF,TRBJ1-5,TRBV28,-,-
TGTGCCAGCAGCGTAGCTCAGTGGCTGGGACAGGGAGACGGAGGCTACACCTTC,CASSVAQWLGQGDGGYTF,TRBJ1-2,TRBV9,-,TRBD1
TGCGCCAGCAGCCTCTGGGCAGGGGAAGGAAATGGCTACACCTTC,CASSLWAGEGNGYTF,TRBJ1-2,TRBV4-1,-,-
TGTGCCAGCAGGGCTAGCGGGATTCCGGGGGGGCAGTTCTTC,CASRASGIPGGQFF,TRBJ2-1,TRBV11-3,once,TRBD2
TGCGCCAGCAGTGAAGGGGCAGAGACCCAGTACTTC,CASSEGAETQYF,TRBJ2-5,TRBV10-2,-,-
TGTGCCAGCAGCTTCAGGGGTGGAAACACCATATATTTT,CASSFRGGNTIYF,TRBJ1-3,TRBV5-8,-,-
TGCGCCAGCAGCTTGTCTCGCAGTCAAGAGACCCAGTACTTC,CASSLSRSQETQYF,TRBJ2-5,TRBV5-1,-,-
TGTGCCTGGAGTGTATTGGCTAGCGGGCCACAGTTCTTC,CAWSVLASGPQFF,TRBJ2-1,TRBV30,-,TRBD2
TGTGCCAGCAGTCACCGGGGGTCAGGGCTCAACACTGAAGCTTTCTTT,CASSHRGSGLNTEAFF,TRBJ1-1,TRBV13,medium-sized,-
TGCAGTGCACGGGACAGGGATGGCTACACCTTC,CSARDRDGYTF,TRBJ1-2,TRBV20-1,-,TRBD1
TGTGCCAGCAGTTTATCGGGGGGCTCCGGGACAGGCTTATCGATCTCCTACGAGCAGTACTTC,CASSLSGGSGTGLSISYEQYF,TRBJ2-7,TRBV27,-,TRBD1
TGTGCCAGCATCCTAAGGGGGAGTACAGTGGGCTACACCTTC,CASILRGSTVGYTF,TRBJ1-2,TRBV2,once,-
TGTGCCAGCAGCTCCTCTAGCGGGGGCTCCTACGAGCAGTACTTC,CASSSSSGGSYEQYF,TRBJ2-7,TRBV7-8,-,TRBD2
TGTGCCAGCAGCTTAGTAAAGGGACAGAAGAGCTCCTACGAGCAGTACTTC,CASSLVKGQKSSYEQYF,TRBJ2-7,TRBV7-9,-,TRBD1
TGTGCCAGCAGCTTGGCCCCAGGGCGGCTTGTTGACAATGAGCAGTTCTTC,CASSLAPGRLVDNEQFF,TRBJ2-1,TRBV5-6,-,-
TGTGCCAGCAGTTACGGGGTGGGGAGAGACGCCGGGGAGCTGTTTTTT,CASSYGVGRDAGELFF,TRBJ2-2,TRBV6-6,-,-
TGTGCCAGCAGCCCGGGACTAGCGGGAACCTACAATGAGCAGTTCTTC,CASSPGLAGTYNEQFF,TRBJ2-1,TRBV7-8,-,TRBD2
TGTGCCAGCAGCTTAAATAGCTCTGGGGCCAACGTCCTGACTTTC,CASSLNSSGANVLTF,TRBJ2-6,TRBV11-3,-,-
TGTGCCAGCAGCCCCGGGGCAGGGGGGCTCACAGATACGCAGTATTTT,CASSPGAGGLTDTQYF,TRBJ2-3,TRBV11-3,-,-
TGTGCCAGCTCACCGGACAGCGATTCTGGAAACACCATATATTTT,CASSPDSDSGNTIYF,TRBJ1-3,TRBV18,few,-
TGTGCCAGCAGTCAGTACACCGGGACAGCGTATGGCTACACCTTC,CASSQYTGTAYGYTF,TRBJ1-2,TRBV28,once,TRBD1
TGTGCCAGCACCGACAGGGCTGGCTACACCTTC,CASTDRAGYTF,TRBJ1-2,TRBV6-5,-,TRBD1
TGTGCCAGCAGCGTAATGAGCTCACCCCTCCACTTT,CASSVMSSPLHF,TRBJ1-6,TRBV9,-,-
TGCAGCGTTGCGATAGCGGGGGGTGGAGAGCTGTTTTTT,CSVAIAGGGELFF,TRBJ2-2,TRBV29-1,-,TRBD2
TGTGCCAGCAGCCAAGGGTCGGGGAACTATGGCTACACCTTC,CASSQGSGNYGYTF,TRBJ1-2,TRBV4-2,-,-
TGCAGCGTTTCTGATACAGGGGGAATCCACTACGAGCAGTACTTC,CSVSDTGGIHYEQYF,TRBJ2-7,TRBV29-1,-,TRBD1
TGTGCCAGCCGAAACGGGGGACCCACAGATACGCAGTATTTT,CASRNGGPTDTQYF,TRBJ2-3,TRBV2,-,-
TGTGCCAGCAGGAGTCAGGGAAACATTCAGTACTTC,CASRSQGNIQYF,TRBJ2-4,TRBV28,-,-
TGCAGCGTTGGAGGACTAGCGGGCGTCAACACCGGGGAGCTGTTTTTT,CSVGGLAGVNTGELFF,TRBJ2-2,TRBV29-1,-,TRBD2
TGTGCCAGCAGTGAAGGGCCAACAACTAATGAAAAACTGTTTTTT,CASSEGPTTNEKLFF,TRBJ1-4,TRBV6-1,-,-
TGCGCCAGCAGTCTCTGGATTGGGGACAGGGGAAACACCATATATTTT,CASSLWIGDRGNTIYF,TRBJ1-3,TRBV23-1,-,TRBD1
TGCGCCAGCAGCTTGGGCATAGTTAACTATGGCTACACCTTC,CASSLGIVNYGYTF,TRBJ1-2,TRBV5-1,-,-
TGTGCCAGCAGGGCCATTAGCGGGAGGGACGGGGAGCTGTTTTTT,CASRAISGRDGELFF,TRBJ2-2,TRBV6-5,-,TRBD2
TGTGCCAGCAGCTTAGCCGGGGGGACTACCGCCCAAGAGACCCAGTACTTC,CASSLAGGTTAQETQYF,TRBJ2-5,TRBV7-2,-,TRBD2
TGCAGTGCCCTCGGTGATTACGAGCAGTACTTC,CSALGDYEQYF,TRBJ2-7,TRBV20-1,-,-
TGTTCCAGCAGCCCTAACACCGGGGAGCTGTTTTTT,CSSSPNTGELFF,TRBJ2-2,TRBV7-9,-,-
TGTGCCAGCAGTTTGGACAGTCGGTGGCAATACGAGCAGTACTTC,CASSLDSRWQYEQYF,TRBJ2-7,TRBV28,-,-